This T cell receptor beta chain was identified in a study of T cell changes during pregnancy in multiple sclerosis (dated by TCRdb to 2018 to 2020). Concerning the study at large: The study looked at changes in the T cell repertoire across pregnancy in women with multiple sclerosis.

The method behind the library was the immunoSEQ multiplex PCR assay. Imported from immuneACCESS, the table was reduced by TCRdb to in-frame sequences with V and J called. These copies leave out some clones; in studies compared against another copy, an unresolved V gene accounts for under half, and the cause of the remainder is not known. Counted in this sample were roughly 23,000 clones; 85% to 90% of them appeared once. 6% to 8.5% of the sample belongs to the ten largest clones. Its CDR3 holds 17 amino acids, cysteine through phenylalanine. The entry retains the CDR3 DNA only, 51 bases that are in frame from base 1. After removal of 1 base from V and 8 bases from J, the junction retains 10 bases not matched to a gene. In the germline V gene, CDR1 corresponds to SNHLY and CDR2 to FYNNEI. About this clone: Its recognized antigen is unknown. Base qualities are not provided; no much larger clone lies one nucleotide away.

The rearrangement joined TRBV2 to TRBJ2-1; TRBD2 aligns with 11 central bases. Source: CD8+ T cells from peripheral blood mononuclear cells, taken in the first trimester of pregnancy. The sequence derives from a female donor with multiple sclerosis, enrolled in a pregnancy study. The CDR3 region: CASSEGSGGALLDEQFF. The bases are TGTGCCAGCAGTGAAGGTAGCGGGGGGGCCTTGTTAGATGAGCAGTTCTTC.